This TCR beta chain was retrieved from a study of blood T cell repertoires in COVID-19 (dated by TCRdb to the early 2020s). At the level of the whole study: Samples from collaborators originated in the United States, Italy and Spain and spanned both the acute and convalescent phases of COVID-19. The material from the prospective study consisted of cDNA or gDNA derived from T cells, B-cell-depleted T cells, or PBMCs. Subjects who had been exposed to COVID-19, were actively infected with it, or had recovered from it provided the deeply sampled blood TCRbeta repertoires that made up the dataset. The repertoires were made available in a free public database intended to serve as a resource for research on the immune response to SARS-CoV-2. The samples were drawn from two sources: the first 160 participants of the ongoing ImmuneRACE study, and 1,254 subjects contributed by 6 global collaborators. Nearly every sample came with metadata listing a de-identified subject ID, COVID-19 status, age in years and sex. Where available, HLA class I and class II types were obtained from metadata supplied by the sample provider rather than from assay-based typing. The study at large found these results: The quantity of clinical and demographic metadata differed by source and by participant and was supplied without curation.

From a lookup of the germline V gene (reference sequence), CDR1 and CDR2 are LNHDA and SQIVND. Ends trimmed: V by 7 bases, J by 2 bases; bases unmatched to a gene: 10. From cysteine to phenylalanine, the CDR3 is 18 amino acids long. The DNA shown is the 54-base CDR3, in frame from base 1. Each collaborating institution followed its own protocols to collect whole blood in K2EDTA tubes. For TCRbeta analysis, collaborators shipped samples in one of three forms: frozen whole blood, isolated PBMCs, or DNA extracted from either of those sample types. TCRbeta CDR3 regions were amplified from genomic DNA by means of the immunoSEQ Assay, a bias-controlled multiplex PCR. In the source study's methods: The number of nucleated cells in each sample was estimated from the amplification of reference gene primers within the assay. To quantify the absolute abundance of each unique TCRbeta CDR3 rearrangement, sequence reads were collapsed and filtered. For each sample, productive Simpson clonality was calculated as the square root of Simpson's diversity index across productive rearrangements. Not all clones reach the TCRdb copy of this immuneACCESS table, which keeps in-frame sequences only. Checked studies attribute under half of the gap to unresolved V genes and leave the rest unexplained. Clone size and V and J calls were adopted from that table, with D and trimming inferred from the DNA. In all, the sample holds about 110,000 clones, and 85% of those were seen once. Of the sample, about 3.9% is held by the ten largest clones.

In the case of this clone: Which antigen it targets is not known. Per-base quality was not reported, and no clone a single base away is much larger than it.

This TCR came from a man aged 50 to 59 with acute or convalescent COVID-19. The sequence is built from TRBV19 and TRBJ2-1; 14 nucleotides in the junction match TRBD2. The specimen sequenced was peripheral blood. The CDR3 corresponds to CASTKGLAGGIAYNEQFF. The nucleotides read TGTGCCAGTACCAAAGGACTAGCGGGAGGAATCGCCTACAATGAGCAGTTCTTC.